Listed here are 14 T cell receptor beta chains from one sample, sequenced in a study of blood T cell repertoires in COVID-19. Repertoires were generated with immunoSEQ multiplex PCR, while TCRdb's copy carries only in-frame clones and drops some. Of 130,000 to 150,000 clones in the sample, 65% to 85% were seen once. The specimen was PBMCs or T cells enriched from blood (not recorded which). The receptors derive from a woman in her forties or fifties who had been exposed to COVID-19.

This clone came up a few times. The chain couples TRBV5-5 to TRBJ2-7; 8 bases fit TRBD2. The J segment lost 5 bases and the V segment lost 3 bases, leaving 16 bases of the junction unmatched. Germline-derived CDR1 and CDR2 are SGHKS and YYEKEE (reference sequence). The CDR3 extends over 17 amino acids. CDR3: CASSSGGAGASRNEQYF. The CDR3 coding sequence is TGTGCCAGCAGCTCGGGGGGAGCGGGAGCGTCTCGGAACGAGCAGTACTTC.

The DNA of the CDR3 is TGTGCCAGCAGCTTAGAGTGGGAGGGCTACACCTTC. Translation: CASSLEWEGYTF. The J gene is TRBJ1-2, the V gene TRBV11-2; D remains ambiguous. The germline gives CDR1 SGHAT, CDR2 FQNNGV. Between the trimmed V and J ends, which lost 0 bases and 8 bases, there was a span of 7 bases. The CDR3 is 12 amino acids.

The chain joins TRBV9 to TRBJ2-1, with 7 bases fitting TRBD2. Germline loops: CDR1 SGDLS, CDR2 YYNGEE. The CDR3 loop spans 15 amino acids. The V and J ends lost 4 bases and 4 bases, in that order; junction bases with no gene match: 8. The CDR3 is CASSPRDYLYNEQFF. The CDR3 coding sequence is TGTGCCAGCAGCCCGCGGGACTACCTTTACAATGAGCAGTTCTTC.

The chain carries TRBV5-1 and TRBJ1-1; TRBD1 matches 7 bases. Trimming at V came to 0 bases and at J to 3 bases, leaving 11 bases not matched to a gene. The V gene's germline CDR1 is SGHRS and CDR2 YFSETQ. There are 17 residues in the CDR3. CDR3 protein: CASSLGPYRGRDTEAFF. The CDR3 DNA follows: TGCGCCAGCAGCTTGGGACCGTACAGGGGAAGGGACACTGAAGCTTTCTTT.

The V and J genes are TRBV9 and TRBJ2-7, with 8 bases aligning to TRBD2. From germline, CDR1 is SGDLS and CDR2 YYNGEE. CDR3 length equals 15 residues. V shed 0 bases, J shed 4 bases, and the junction held 6 bases outside the gene matches. In nucleotides, the CDR3 is TGTGCCAGCAGCGTAGACGGGAGGGCCGTTTACGAGCAGTACTTC. Translated: CASSVDGRAVYEQYF.

The V call is TRBV7-3, the J call TRBJ2-1, with 11 bases aligning to TRBD2. The CDR3 has 15 amino acids. J was trimmed by 6 bases and V by 3 bases; bases with no gene match: 4. Germline V gives CDR1 SGHTA, CDR2 FQGTGA. CDR3 DNA: TGTGCCAGCAGCTTTAGCGGGGGGGCCCCCAATGAGCAGTTCTTC. Amino acids: CASSFSGGAPNEQFF.

This rearrangement joins TRBV15 to TRBJ1-5; TRBD1 matches at 7 bases. Germline V gene lookup returns CDR1 LNHNV and CDR2 YYDKDF (reference sequence). The CDR3 is 15 residues long. Trimming at V came to 1 base and at J to 6 bases, leaving 6 bases not matched to a gene. CDR3 coding DNA: TGTGCCACCAGCAGAGGAGGGGGCAGTAGTCAGCCCCAGCATTTT. Its translation is CATSRGGGSSQPQHF.

The chain is built from TRBV18 and TRBJ1-3; D possibly corresponds to TRBD1 (5 bases). The CDR3 has 15 residues. Germline V gene lookup returns CDR1 KGHSH and CDR2 LQKENI. Trimming removed 6 bases at V and 2 bases at J, with 14 bases between. CDR3 amino acids: CASSPTQGPGNTIYF. The CDR3, as DNA: TGTGCCAGCTCCCCGACGCAGGGTCCTGGAAACACCATATATTTT.

V usage is TRBV5-1 and J usage is TRBJ2-2; D may be TRBD2 (6 bases). CDR1 is SGHRS, CDR2 YFSETQ, per germline. The germline V and J ends were trimmed by 6 bases and 5 bases, with 20 bases remaining between them. CDR3 length equals 16 residues. The CDR3 region is CASTPGPEGGTGELFF. The CDR3, as DNA: TGCGCCAGCACTCCAGGCCCGGAGGGAGGTACCGGGGAGCTGTTTTTT. Together with reference TRBV5-1 and TRBJ2-2, the CDR3 gives the full variable domain: KAGVTQTPRYLIKTRGQQVTLSCSPISGHRSVSWYQQTPGQGLQFLFEYFSETQRNKGNFPGRFSGRQFSNSRSEMNVSTLELGDSALYLCASTPGPEGGTGELFFGEGSRLTVL.

V usage is TRBV7-9 and J usage is TRBJ2-5; 7 bases line up with TRBD2. Per the germline V gene, CDR1 is SEHNR and CDR2 is FQNEAQ (reference sequence). The CDR3 spans 15 residues. J was trimmed by 1 base and V by 1 base; bases with no gene match: 3. CDR3 in amino acids: CASSLGGTTQETQYF. The CDR3 DNA reads as TGTGCCAGCAGCTTAGGGGGGACTACCCAAGAGACCCAGTACTTC.

V is TRBV29-1 and J is TRBJ2-5; perhaps TRBD2 as D (5 bases). Trimming took off 3 bases at V and 5 bases at J, with 10 bases between the two ends. Germline V lookup: CDR1 SQVTM, CDR2 ANQGSEA. The CDR3 extends over 12 amino acids. CDR3 nucleotide sequence: TGCAGCGTTGATGTCGGGGTCGAGACCCAGTACTTC. Translated: CSVDVGVETQYF.

The chain employs TRBV27 and TRBJ2-5, with 7 bases that match TRBD2. Germline V lookup: CDR1 MNHEY, CDR2 SMNVEV (reference sequence). The V and J ends lost 5 bases and 2 bases, in that order; junction bases with no gene match: 8. The CDR3 consists of 15 residues. The CDR3 loop is CASSALAGSQETQYF. DNA of the CDR3: TGTGCCAGCAGTGCATTAGCGGGCAGTCAAGAGACCCAGTACTTC.

This chain links TRBV7-2 with TRBJ2-1; maybe TRBD2 (6 bases). The CDR3 contains 14 residues. The ends were cut back, 8 bases at V and 1 base at J, with 12 bases in the middle. In germline, CDR1 is SGHTA, CDR2 FQGNSA. The CDR3, as DNA: TGTGCCAGCGGAGGGGCTTCTTCCTACAATGAGCAGTTCTTC. This sequence encodes CASGGASSYNEQFF.

The genes are TRBV14 and TRBJ2-3, with D tentatively TRBD2 (5 bases). CDR1 is SGHDN, CDR2 FVKESK, per germline. This CDR3 region has 15 residues. V lost 1 base to trimming and J lost 0 bases, with 8 bases between them. CDR3 bases: TGTGCCAGCAGCCAAGTAACGGGGAGCACAGATACGCAGTATTTT. Translation: CASSQVTGSTDTQYF.